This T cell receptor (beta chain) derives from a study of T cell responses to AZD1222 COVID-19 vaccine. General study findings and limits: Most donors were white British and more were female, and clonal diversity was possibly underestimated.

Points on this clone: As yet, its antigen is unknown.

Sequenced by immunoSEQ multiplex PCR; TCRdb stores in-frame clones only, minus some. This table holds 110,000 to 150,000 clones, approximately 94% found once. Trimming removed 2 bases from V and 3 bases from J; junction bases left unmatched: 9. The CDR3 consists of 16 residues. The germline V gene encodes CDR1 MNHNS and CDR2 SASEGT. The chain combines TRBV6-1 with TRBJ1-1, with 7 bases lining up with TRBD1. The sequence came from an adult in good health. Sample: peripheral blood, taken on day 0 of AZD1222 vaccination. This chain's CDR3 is CASSEYDGQGDTEAFF. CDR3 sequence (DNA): TGTGCCAGCAGTGAATACGATGGGCAGGGGGACACTGAAGCTTTCTTT.